The sequence of this T cell receptor (beta chain) was determined in a study of CD8+ T cells in alopecia areata (dated by TCRdb to about 2018). Notes on the research overall: The treated patients took part in an open-label pilot trial in which moderate-to-severe alopecia areata was treated with oral tofacitinib at 5 to 10 mg twice daily. RNA was obtained with the PAXgene miRNA kit for fixed scalp, the miRNeasy kit for PBMCs, and the RNeasy kit for mouse skin. Biopsies were taken from tofacitinib-treated patients at baseline and at 4 and 24 weeks of treatment, and a later scalp biopsy was taken in several of the tofacitinib-treated patients. In both human patients and the C3H/HeJ mouse model, the study applied high-throughput TCRbeta sequencing to look at T cell clonal expansion in alopecia areata. On the human side, TCRbeta sequencing was run on scalp tissue and on sorted CD4+ and CD8+ peripheral blood T cells from healthy controls and from alopecia areata patients with either patchy or totalis/universalis disease. Tofacitinib was given for 6 to 18 months, followed by 6 months of follow-up off drug to assess delayed response and recurrence. Scalp clonality was compared among normal scalp (n=4), patchy alopecia areata scalp (n=8), and alopecia totalis/universalis scalp (n=8). immunoSEQ multiplex PCR using 35 Vbeta forward primers and 13 Jbeta reverse primers was used to amplify TCRbeta CDR3 regions. Overall results and qualifications from the work: TCR sequences shared between patients were less clear than in mice, possibly partly because of HLA diversity in the patient population. Compared with normal scalp, lesional scalp, particularly in alopecia totalis/universalis, had higher clonality and more expanded CD8+ clones, which suggests antigenic drive. Scalp TCR repertoire analysis is complicated because resident alphabeta T cells in normal human skin are also sequenced, whereas mouse skin is dominated by gammadelta T cells.

Library method: the immunoSEQ multiplex PCR assay. To provide template for TCR sequencing, every sample had RNA extracted and reverse transcribed into cDNA. SuperScript III was used to make first-strand cDNA, primed with a 2:1 mix of oligo-dT and random hexamers. A synthetic immune receptor repertoire was used to assess amplification bias, and residual bias was removed computationally. Turning to the authors' computational methods: Raw reads were preprocessed for error removal, and CDR3 was defined according to IMGT conventions as running from the conserved cysteine to phenylalanine. Clonality was computed as 1 minus the Shannon entropy, with the entropy normalized by log2 of the number of productive unique TCRs. CD4 or CD8 identity of scalp clones was inferred by cross-referencing scalp TCRbeta sequences with sorted blood CD4 and CD8 repertoires. TCRdb limited this immuneACCESS table to in-frame rearrangements with V and J called. A share of clones is missing; checked studies link under half to unresolved V genes, and the rest is unexplained. The DNA was the basis for D and trimming; V, J and clone size are from that table. The sample data list tens of thousands of clones, and approximately 46% of these were observed just once. In total, the top ten clones hold 15% to 20% of the sample.

The intended sense of this specimen's time point label: baseline before oral tofacitinib. From alopecia areata patients, peripheral blood was collected along with lesional scalp punch biopsies. PBMCs were isolated by density centrifugation and stained for CD3, CD4 and CD8, after which CD4+ and CD8+ T cells were sorted on a FACSAria. Turning to this clone: Its recognized antigen is unknown. No base-level quality is on record; no much larger clone is a single base apart.

CDR1 and CDR2 are drawn from the germline V gene (reference sequence): LNHNV, YYDKDF. From the cysteine through the phenylalanine, the CDR3 covers 16 amino acids. Kept here is only the CDR3 DNA, which spans 48 bases and is read in frame from base 1. Ends trimmed: V by 3 bases, J by 2 bases; bases unmatched to a gene: 4. The sequence was collected from a human donor with alopecia areata. This sequence uses TRBV15 and TRBJ2-1; 10 middle bases align to TRBD2. The sequences come from CD8+ T cells sorted from blood, collected at week 0. The DNA sequence is TGTGCCACCAGCAGGTCTAGCGGGGGAACCTACAATGAGCAGTTCTTC. Its coded protein is CATSRSSGGTYNEQFF.